This T cell receptor beta chain appears in the sequencing data of a study of PD-L1 blockade in urothelial cancer. The table lists this clone with a count of one. As to time point: peripheral blood 6 weeks after treatment start. The length of the CDR3 is 14 residues. The ends lost 6 bases at V and 4 bases at J; junction bases unmatched: 8. Germline values: CDR1 MNHEY, CDR2 SMNVEV (reference sequence). TCRdb keeps only in-frame clones here, not all; method: immunoSEQ multiplex PCR. The sample gives around 87,000 clones, around 78% of which show up once; around 8.1% is in the top ten. This TCR was recovered from a man aged 65-85 years with urothelial cancer. The material sequenced was PBMCs, taken around atezolizumab (anti-PD-L1) treatment. The rearrangement uses TRBV27 and TRBJ2-7; 8 nucleotides agree with TRBD1. CDR3 sequence reads: CASSQYRGSYEQYF. DNA of the CDR3: TGTGCCAGCAGCCAGTACAGGGGGTCGTACGAGCAGTACTTC.